The subject of this entry is one TCR beta chain. 60 Vbeta and 13 Jbeta primers were used in PCR. The data were produced by immunoSEQ multiplex PCR, yet TCRdb's version contains in-frame clones alone and is incomplete. The sample consists of about 250,000 clones, 70% to 90% of them appearing once. This sample was included in a study of cytomegalovirus exposure and HLA in healthy donors. The CDR3 is made up of 12 amino acids. Germline CDR1 and CDR2: WSHSY and SAAADI. Trimming stripped 4 bases from V and 7 bases from J, with 10 bases between. This receptor was obtained from a girl aged 2-9 years in good health and CMV-seronegative. Sequencing was carried out using PBMCs. The chain joins TRBV10-2 to TRBJ1-1; possibly TRBD1 for D (5 bases). CDR3 coding DNA: TGCGCCAGCAGTGGGGGACTGAGTGAAGCTTTCTTT. Protein product: CASSGGLSEAFF.